Shown below are 6 T cell receptor beta chains from a single sample sequenced in a study of patients and donors after allogeneic stem cell transplantation. TCRdb used MiXCR to reprocess the RT-PCR reads, holding one entry per CDR3 protein. The profile shows 800,000 to 1,000,000 distinct CDR3 sequences, over 15% of them singletons. Sample: blood, either unsorted or a sorted T cell fraction (not recorded which). The origin of the receptors is a human donor who was either an allogeneic HSCT recipient or a stem cell or donor lymphocyte infusion donor (not recorded which). It is not recorded whose cells these are; they may come from a transplant donor.

In its sample, this clonotype was seen many times. The V and J genes are TRBV27 and TRBJ2-1; D unclear. This CDR3 is built from 12 residues. The V and J ends lost 5 bases and 10 bases respectively, with 12 bases between them. CDR1 MNHEY and CDR2 SMNVEV come from the germline V gene (reference sequence). CDR3 DNA: TGTGCCAGCAGTCCGCGAGGACGGGAGCAGTTCTTC. It translates to CASSPRGREQFF.

V gene TRBV9 combines with J gene TRBJ1-2, with 7 bases lining up with TRBD1. The germline CDR1 and CDR2 sequences are SGDLS and YYNGEE. CDR3 size: 15 residues. V was clipped by 4 bases and J by 0 bases; unmatched bases: 6. As DNA, the CDR3 is TGTGCCAGCAGCTTCCTACAGGGGTCTAACTATGGCTACACCTTC. This translates into CASSFLQGSNYGYTF. Combining the CDR3 with reference TRBV9 and TRBJ1-2 gives the whole variable domain DSGVTQTPKHLITATGQRVTLRCSPRSGDLSVYWYQQSLDQGLQFLIQYYNGEERAKGNILERFSAQQFPDLHSELNLSSLELGDSALYFCASSFLQGSNYGYTFGSGTRLTVV.

V and J are TRBV15 and TRBJ1-1; 7 nucleotides align to TRBD1. The CDR3 contains 14 residues. CDR1 is LNHNV and CDR2 is YYDKDF in the germline V gene (reference sequence). V was clipped by 2 bases and J by 2 bases; unmatched bases: 2. In nucleotides, the CDR3 is TGTGCCACCAGCAGAAACAGGGGAAACACTGAAGCTTTCTTT. Residues: CATSRNRGNTEAFF. The variable domain in full, completed from reference TRBV15 and TRBJ1-1, reads DAMVIQNPRYQVTQFGKPVTLSCSQTLNHNVMYWYQQKSSQAPKLLFHYYDKDFNNEADTPDNFQSRRPNTSFCFLDIRSPGLGDTAMYLCATSRNRGNTEAFFGQGTRLTVV.

CDR3 nucleotide sequence: TGTGCCAGCAGCTCGACTATAAAGGGGGGGTTACACAATGAGCAGTTCTTC. Protein: CASSSTIKGGLHNEQFF. The V and J genes are TRBV7-2 and TRBJ2-1; possibly TRBD2 for D (7 bases). The ends were cut back, 4 bases at V and 5 bases at J, with 21 bases in the middle. The CDR3 covers 17 residues. Germline V lookup: CDR1 SGHTA, CDR2 FQGNSA. Together with reference TRBV7-2 and TRBJ2-1, the CDR3 gives the full variable domain: GAGVSQSPSNKVTEKGKDVELRCDPISGHTALYWYRQSLGQGLEFLIYFQGNSAPDKSGLPSDRFSAERTGGSVSTLTIQRTQQEDSAVYLCASSSTIKGGLHNEQFFGPGTRLTVL.

The chain has TRBV11-1 and TRBJ2-1; 7 bases fit TRBD1. The germline V gene encodes CDR1 SGHAT and CDR2 FQDESV (reference sequence). Trimming at V came to 1 base and at J to 0 bases, leaving 12 bases not matched to a gene. The CDR3 is 19 residues long. The CDR3 coding sequence is TGTGCCAGCAGCTTAGAGGGACAGAATCTCTACAGCTCCTACAATGAGCAGTTCTTC. Encoded protein: CASSLEGQNLYSSYNEQFF. Full variable domain (remainder filled in from reference TRBV11-1 and TRBJ2-1): EAEVAQSPRYKITEKSQAVAFWCDPISGHATLYWYRQILGQGPELLVQFQDESVVDDSQLPKDRFSAERLKGVDSTLKIQPAELGDSAMYLCASSLEGQNLYSSYNEQFFGPGTRLTVL.

V and J are TRBV10-3 and TRBJ2-4; D gene ambiguous. CDR1 is ENHRY, CDR2 SYGVKD, per germline. The CDR3 extends over 15 amino acids. V was pared by 5 bases and J by 0 bases, with 11 bases between. This chain's CDR3 is CAISPSPLAKNIQYF. The CDR3 nucleotides read TGTGCCATCAGTCCGTCCCCACTAGCCAAAAACATTCAGTACTTC.